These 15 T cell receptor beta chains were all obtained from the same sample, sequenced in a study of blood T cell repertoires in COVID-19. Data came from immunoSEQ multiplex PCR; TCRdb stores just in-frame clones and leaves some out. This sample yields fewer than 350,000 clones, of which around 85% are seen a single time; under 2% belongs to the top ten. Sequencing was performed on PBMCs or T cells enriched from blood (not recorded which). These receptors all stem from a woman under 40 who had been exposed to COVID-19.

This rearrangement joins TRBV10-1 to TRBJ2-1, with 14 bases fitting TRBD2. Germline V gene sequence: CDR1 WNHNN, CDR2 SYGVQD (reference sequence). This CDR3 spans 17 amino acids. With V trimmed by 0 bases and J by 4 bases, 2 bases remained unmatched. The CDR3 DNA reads TGCGCCAGCAGTGAGTCGACTAGCGGGGGGGCTTACAATGAGCAGTTCTTC. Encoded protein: CASSESTSGGAYNEQFF.

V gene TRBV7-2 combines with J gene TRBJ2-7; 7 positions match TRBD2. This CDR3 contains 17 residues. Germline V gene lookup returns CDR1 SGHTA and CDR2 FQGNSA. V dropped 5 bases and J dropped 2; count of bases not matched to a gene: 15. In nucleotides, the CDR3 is TGTGCCAGCAGCCCTACTTCGAGGCGGGAGCGTACCTACGAGCAGTACTTC. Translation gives CASSPTSRRERTYEQYF.

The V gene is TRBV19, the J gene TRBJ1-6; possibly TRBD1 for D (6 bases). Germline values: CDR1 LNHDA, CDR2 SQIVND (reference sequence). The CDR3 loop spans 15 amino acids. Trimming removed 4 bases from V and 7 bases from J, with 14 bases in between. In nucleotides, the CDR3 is TGTGCCAGTAGTACGTCATCCGGGACAAATTCACCCCTCCACTTT. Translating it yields CASSTSSGTNSPLHF.

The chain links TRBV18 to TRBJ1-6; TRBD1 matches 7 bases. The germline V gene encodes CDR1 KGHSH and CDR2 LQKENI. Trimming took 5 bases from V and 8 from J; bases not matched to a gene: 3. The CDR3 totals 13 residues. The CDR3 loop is CASSSRGDSPLHF. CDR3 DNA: TGTGCCAGCTCATCCAGGGGGGATTCACCCCTCCACTTT.

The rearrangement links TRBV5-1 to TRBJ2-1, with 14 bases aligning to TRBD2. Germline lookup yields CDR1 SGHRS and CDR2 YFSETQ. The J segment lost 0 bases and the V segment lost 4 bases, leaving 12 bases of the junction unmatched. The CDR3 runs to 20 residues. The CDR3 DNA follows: TGCGCCAGCAGCCCGAGGACTAGCGGGGGGCCTCAAAGCTCCTACAATGAGCAGTTCTTC. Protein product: CASSPRTSGGPQSSYNEQFF.

The CDR3 DNA reads TGTGCCAGCAGCTTAGGCGGACTAACGGATGGCTACACCTTC. Translation gives CASSLGGLTDGYTF. This sequence joins TRBV11-2 and TRBJ1-2; D not resolved. This CDR3 comprises 14 residues. In germline, CDR1 is SGHAT, CDR2 FQNNGV. Trimming left V 1 base short and J 6 bases short, with 12 bases between.

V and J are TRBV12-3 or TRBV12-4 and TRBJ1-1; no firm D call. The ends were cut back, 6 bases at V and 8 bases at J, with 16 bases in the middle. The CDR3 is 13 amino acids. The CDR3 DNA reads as TGTGCCAGCAGCCGACCTGGAGTCGGCGAAGCTTTCTTT. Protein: CASSRPGVGEAFF.

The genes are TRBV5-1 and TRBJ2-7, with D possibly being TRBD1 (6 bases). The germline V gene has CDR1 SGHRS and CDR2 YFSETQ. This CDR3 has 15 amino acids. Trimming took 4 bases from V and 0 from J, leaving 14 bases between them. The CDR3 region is CASSRRQDPSYEQYF. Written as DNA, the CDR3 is TGCGCCAGCAGCCGTAGACAGGACCCCTCCTACGAGCAGTACTTC. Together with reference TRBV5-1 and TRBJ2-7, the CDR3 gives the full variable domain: KAGVTQTPRYLIKTRGQQVTLSCSPISGHRSVSWYQQTPGQGLQFLFEYFSETQRNKGNFPGRFSGRQFSNSRSEMNVSTLELGDSALYLCASSRRQDPSYEQYFGPGTRLTVT.

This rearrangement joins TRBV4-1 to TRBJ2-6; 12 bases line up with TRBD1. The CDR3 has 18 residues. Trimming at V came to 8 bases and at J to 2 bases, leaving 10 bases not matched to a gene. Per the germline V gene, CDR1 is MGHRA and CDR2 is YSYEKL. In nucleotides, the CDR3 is TGCGCCAGCCGACAAGTTGGGACAGGGGGCGCTGGGGCCAACGTCCTGACTTTC. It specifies CASRQVGTGGAGANVLTF.

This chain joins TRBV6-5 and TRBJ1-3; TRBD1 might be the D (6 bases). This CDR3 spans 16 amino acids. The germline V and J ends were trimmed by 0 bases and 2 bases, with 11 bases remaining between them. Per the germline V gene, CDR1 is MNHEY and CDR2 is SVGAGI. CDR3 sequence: CASSYSVAGAGNTIYF. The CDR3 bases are TGTGCCAGCAGTTACTCGGTCGCAGGGGCTGGAAACACCATATATTTT.

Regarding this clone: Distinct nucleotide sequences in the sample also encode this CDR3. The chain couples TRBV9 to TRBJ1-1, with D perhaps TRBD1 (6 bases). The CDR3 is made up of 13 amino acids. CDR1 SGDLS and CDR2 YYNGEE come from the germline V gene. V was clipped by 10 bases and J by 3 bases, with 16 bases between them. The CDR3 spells CASSPGDDTEAFF. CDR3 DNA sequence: TGTGCCTCTTCCCCAGGGGACGACACTGAAGCTTTCTTT.

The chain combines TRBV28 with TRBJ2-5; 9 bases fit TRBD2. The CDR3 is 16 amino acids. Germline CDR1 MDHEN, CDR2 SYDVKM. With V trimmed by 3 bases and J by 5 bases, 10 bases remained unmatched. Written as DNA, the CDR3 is TGTGCCAGCAGTTTTCCGGCGGGAGGGGTTCTTGAGACCCAGTACTTC. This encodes CASSFPAGGVLETQYF.

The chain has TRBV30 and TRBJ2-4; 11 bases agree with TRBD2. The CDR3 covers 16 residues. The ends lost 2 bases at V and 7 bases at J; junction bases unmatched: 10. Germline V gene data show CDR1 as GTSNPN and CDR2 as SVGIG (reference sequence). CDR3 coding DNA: TGTGCCTGGAGTTCGAAACTAGCGGGGGATCAGAACATTCAGTACTTC. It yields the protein CAWSSKLAGDQNIQYF.

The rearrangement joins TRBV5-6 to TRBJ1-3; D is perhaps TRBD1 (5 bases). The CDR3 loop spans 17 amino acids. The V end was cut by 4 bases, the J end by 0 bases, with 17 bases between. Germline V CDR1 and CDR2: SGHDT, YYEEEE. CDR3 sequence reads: CASSDTRGGSSGNTIYF. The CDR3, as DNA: TGTGCCAGCAGCGACACTCGTGGGGGGAGCTCTGGAAACACCATATATTTT. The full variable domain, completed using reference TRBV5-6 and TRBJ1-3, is DAGVTQSPTHLIKTRGQQVTLRCSPKSGHDTVSWYQQALGQGPQFIFQYYEEEERQRGNFPDRFSGHQFPNYSSELNVNALLLGDSALYLCASSDTRGGSSGNTIYFGEGSWLTVV.

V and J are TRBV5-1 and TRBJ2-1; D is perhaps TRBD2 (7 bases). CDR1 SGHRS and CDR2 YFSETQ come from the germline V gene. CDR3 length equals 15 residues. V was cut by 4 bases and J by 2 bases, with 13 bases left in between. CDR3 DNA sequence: TGCGCCAGCAGCGCGGGGGCTACAACCTACAATGAGCAGTTCTTC. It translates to CASSAGATTYNEQFF.